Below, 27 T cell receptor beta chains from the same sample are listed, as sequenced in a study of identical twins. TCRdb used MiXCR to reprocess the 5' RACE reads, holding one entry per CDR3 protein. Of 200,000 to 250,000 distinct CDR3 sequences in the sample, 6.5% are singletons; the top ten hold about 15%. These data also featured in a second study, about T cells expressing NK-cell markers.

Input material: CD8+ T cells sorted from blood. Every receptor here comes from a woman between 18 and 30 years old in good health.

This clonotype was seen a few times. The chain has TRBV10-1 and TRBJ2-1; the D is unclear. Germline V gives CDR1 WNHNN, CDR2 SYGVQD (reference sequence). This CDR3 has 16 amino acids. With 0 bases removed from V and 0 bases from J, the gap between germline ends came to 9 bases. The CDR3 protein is CASSESAASSYNEQFF. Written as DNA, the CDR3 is TGCGCCAGCAGTGAGTCGGCGGCCAGCTCCTACAATGAGCAGTTCTTC.

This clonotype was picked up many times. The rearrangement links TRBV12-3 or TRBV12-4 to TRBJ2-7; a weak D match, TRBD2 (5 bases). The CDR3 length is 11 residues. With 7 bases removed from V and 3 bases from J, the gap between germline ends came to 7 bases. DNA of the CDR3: TGTGCCAGCACCCGGGACTACGAGCAGTACTTC. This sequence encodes CASTRDYEQYF.

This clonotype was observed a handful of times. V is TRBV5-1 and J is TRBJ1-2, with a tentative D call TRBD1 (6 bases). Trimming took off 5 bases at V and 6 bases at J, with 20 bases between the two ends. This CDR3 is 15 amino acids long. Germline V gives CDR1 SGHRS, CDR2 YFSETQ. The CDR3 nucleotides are TGCGCCAGCAGAATACAGACCGACAGGTCTGATGGCTACACCTTC. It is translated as CASRIQTDRSDGYTF.

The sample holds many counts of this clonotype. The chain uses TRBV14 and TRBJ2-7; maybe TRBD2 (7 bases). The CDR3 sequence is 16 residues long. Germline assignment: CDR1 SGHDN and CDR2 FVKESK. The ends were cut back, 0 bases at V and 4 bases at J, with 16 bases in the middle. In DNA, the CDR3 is TGTGCCAGCAGCCAAGATCAAGGGGGGGGTTTGTACGAGCAGTACTTC. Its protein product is CASSQDQGGGLYEQYF.

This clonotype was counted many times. The CDR3 spells CASSLGHEAFF. CDR3 nucleotide sequence: TGTGCCAGCAGCTTGGGGCATGAAGCTTTCTTT. The genes are TRBV11-2 and TRBJ1-1, with TRBD1 as a possible D gene (5 bases). V was trimmed by 3 bases and J by 7 bases, leaving 6 bases between them. This CDR3 has 11 amino acids. Germline V gives CDR1 SGHAT, CDR2 FQNNGV.

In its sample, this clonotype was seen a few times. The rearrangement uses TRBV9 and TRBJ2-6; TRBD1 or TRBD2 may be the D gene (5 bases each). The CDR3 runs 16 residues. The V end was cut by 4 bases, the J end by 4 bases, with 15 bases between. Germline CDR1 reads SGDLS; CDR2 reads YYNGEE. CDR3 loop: CASSTGRYTGANVLTF. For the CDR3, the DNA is TGTGCCAGCAGCACGGGACGATATACCGGGGCCAACGTCCTGACTTTC.

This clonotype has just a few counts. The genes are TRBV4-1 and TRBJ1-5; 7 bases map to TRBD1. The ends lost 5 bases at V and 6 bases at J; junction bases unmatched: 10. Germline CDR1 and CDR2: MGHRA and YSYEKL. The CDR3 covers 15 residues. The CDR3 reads CASSLEQGSGQPQHF. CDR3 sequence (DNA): TGCGCCAGCAGCTTGGAACAGGGGTCTGGTCAGCCCCAGCATTTT.

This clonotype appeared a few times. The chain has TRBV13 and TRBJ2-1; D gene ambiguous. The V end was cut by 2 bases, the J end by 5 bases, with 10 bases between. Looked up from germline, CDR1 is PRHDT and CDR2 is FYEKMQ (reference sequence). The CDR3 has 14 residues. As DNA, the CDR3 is TGTGCCAGCAGCTTAACCTACGAAAACAATGAGCAGTTCTTC. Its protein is CASSLTYENNEQFF.

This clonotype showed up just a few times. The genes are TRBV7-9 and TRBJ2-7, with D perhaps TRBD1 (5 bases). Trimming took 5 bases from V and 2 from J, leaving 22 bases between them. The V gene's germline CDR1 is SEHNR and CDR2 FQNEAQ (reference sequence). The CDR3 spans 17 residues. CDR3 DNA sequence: TGTGCCAGCAGCCCACCAGGGCGAGGAACACGGACCTACGAGCAGTACTTC. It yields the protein CASSPPGRGTRTYEQYF.

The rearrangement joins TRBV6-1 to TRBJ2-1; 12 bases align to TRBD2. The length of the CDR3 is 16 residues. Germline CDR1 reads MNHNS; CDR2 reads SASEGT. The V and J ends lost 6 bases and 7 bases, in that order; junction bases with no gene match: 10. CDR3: CASSRFLAGGFNEQFF. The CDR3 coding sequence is TGTGCCAGCAGCCGGTTCCTAGCGGGAGGGTTTAATGAGCAGTTCTTC.

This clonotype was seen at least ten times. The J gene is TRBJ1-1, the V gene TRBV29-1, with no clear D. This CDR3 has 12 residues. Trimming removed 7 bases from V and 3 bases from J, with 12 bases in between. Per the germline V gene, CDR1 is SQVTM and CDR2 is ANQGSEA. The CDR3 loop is CSGEGLDTEAFF. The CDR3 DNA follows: TGCAGCGGAGAGGGATTAGACACTGAAGCTTTCTTT.

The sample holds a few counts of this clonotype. The CDR3 DNA reads as TGTGCCAGTATGTCGGGACTAAGGGGCTACAATGAGCAGTTCTTC. This codes for CASMSGLRGYNEQFF. The chain combines TRBV19 with TRBJ2-1; TRBD2 matches at 7 bases. This CDR3 spans 15 amino acids. In germline, CDR1 is LNHDA, CDR2 SQIVND (reference sequence). Trimming at V came to 7 bases and at J to 3 bases, leaving 9 bases not matched to a gene.

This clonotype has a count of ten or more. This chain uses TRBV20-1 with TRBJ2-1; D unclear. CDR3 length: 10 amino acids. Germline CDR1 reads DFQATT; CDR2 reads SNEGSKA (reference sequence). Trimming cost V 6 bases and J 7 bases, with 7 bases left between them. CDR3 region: CSALRNEQFF. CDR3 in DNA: TGCAGTGCACTCAGGAATGAGCAGTTCTTC.

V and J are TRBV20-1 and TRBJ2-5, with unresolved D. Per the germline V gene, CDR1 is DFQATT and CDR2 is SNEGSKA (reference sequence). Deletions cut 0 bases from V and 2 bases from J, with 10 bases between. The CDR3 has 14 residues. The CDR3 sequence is CSARDLMDQETQYF. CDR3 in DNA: TGCAGTGCTAGAGATCTTATGGATCAAGAGACCCAGTACTTC.

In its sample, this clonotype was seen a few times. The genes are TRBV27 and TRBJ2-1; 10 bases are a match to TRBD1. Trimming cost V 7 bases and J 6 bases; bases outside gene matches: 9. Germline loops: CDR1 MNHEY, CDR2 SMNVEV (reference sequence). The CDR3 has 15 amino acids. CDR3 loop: CASTPRDRGLNEQFF. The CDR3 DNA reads TGTGCCAGCACCCCCAGGGACAGGGGACTCAATGAGCAGTTCTTC.

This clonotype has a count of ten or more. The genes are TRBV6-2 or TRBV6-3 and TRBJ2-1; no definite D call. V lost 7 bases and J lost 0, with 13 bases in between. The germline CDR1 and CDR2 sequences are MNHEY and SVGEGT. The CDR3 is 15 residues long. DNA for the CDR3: TGTGCCAGCAACTTACACCCTAGCTCCTACAATGAGCAGTTCTTC. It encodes CASNLHPSSYNEQFF.

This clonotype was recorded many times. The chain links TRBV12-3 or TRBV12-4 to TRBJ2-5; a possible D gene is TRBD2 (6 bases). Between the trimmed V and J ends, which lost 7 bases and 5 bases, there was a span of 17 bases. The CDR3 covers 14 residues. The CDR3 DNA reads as TGTGCCAGCACCCTGGACTACCAGATGGAGACCCAGTACTTC. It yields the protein CASTLDYQMETQYF.

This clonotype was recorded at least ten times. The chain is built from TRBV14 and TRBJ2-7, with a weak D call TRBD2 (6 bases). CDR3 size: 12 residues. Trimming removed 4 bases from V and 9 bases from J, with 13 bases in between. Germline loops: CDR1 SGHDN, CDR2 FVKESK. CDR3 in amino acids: CASSLASEGQYF. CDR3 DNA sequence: TGTGCCAGCAGCCTTGCTAGCGAAGGGCAGTACTTC.

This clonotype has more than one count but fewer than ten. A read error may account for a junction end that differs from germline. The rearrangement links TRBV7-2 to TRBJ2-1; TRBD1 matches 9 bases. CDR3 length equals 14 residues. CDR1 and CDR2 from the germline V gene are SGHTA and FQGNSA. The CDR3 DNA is TGTGCCAGCAGCTTACCCGGGACCGGGACAGGGATCCTCTTC. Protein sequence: CASSLPGTGTGILF.

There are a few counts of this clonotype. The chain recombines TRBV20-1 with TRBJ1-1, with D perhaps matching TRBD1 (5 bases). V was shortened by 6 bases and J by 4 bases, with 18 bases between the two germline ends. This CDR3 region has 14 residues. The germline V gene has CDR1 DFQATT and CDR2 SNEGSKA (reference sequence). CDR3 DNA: TGCAGTGCCGCCTACGGGGGGAGAAGCACTGAAGCTTTCTTT. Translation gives CSAAYGGRSTEAFF.

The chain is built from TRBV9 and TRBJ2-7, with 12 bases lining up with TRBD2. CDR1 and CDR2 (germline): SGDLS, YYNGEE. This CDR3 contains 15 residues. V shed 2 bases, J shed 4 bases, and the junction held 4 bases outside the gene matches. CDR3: CASSVTSGSFYEQYF. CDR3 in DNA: TGTGCCAGCAGCGTGACTAGCGGGAGTTTTTACGAGCAGTACTTC.

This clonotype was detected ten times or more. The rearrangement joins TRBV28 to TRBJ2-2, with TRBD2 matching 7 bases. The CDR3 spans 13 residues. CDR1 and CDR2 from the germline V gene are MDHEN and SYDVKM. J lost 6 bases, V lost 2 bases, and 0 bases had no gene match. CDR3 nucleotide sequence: TGTGCCAGCAGTTTACGGGGGGCCGGGGAGCTGTTTTTT. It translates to CASSLRGAGELFF.

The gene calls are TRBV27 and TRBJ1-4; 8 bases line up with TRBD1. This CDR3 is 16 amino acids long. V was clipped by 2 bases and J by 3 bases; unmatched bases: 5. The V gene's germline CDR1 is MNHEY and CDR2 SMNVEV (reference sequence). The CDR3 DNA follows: TGTGCCAGCAGTTTAGCCAGGGGGCCGCCTAATGAAAAACTGTTTTTT. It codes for CASSLARGPPNEKLFF.

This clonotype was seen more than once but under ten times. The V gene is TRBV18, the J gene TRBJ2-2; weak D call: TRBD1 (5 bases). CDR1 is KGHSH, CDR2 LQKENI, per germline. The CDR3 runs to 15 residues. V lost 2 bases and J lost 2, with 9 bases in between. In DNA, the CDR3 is TGTGCCAGCTCACCAATTGACAGCAACACCGGGGAGCTGTTTTTT. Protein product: CASSPIDSNTGELFF.

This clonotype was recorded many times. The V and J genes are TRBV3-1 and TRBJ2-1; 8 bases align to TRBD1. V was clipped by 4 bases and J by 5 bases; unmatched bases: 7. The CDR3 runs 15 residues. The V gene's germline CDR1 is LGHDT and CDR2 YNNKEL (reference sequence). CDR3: CASSLDRDFNNEQFF. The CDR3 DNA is TGTGCCAGCAGCCTGGACAGGGATTTCAACAATGAGCAGTTCTTC.

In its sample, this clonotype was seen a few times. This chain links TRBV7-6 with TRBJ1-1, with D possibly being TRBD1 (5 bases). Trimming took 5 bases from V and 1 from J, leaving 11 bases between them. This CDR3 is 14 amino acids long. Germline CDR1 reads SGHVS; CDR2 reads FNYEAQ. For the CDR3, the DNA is TGTGCCAGCAGCCAGGGACGGCCGAACACTGAAGCTTTCTTT. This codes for CASSQGRPNTEAFF.

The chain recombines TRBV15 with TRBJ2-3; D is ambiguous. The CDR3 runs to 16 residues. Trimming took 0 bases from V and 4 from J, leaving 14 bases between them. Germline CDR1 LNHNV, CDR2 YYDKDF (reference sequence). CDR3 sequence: CATSRDVGEVADTQYF. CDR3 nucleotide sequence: TGTGCCACCAGCAGAGATGTGGGCGAAGTGGCAGATACGCAGTATTTT.